The next 4 T cell receptor beta chains were all read from a single sample in a study of response to subunit inactivated influenza vaccine. TCRdb fed the RT-PCR reads into MiXCR, producing one record per CDR3 protein. Of hundreds of thousands of distinct CDR3 sequences listed, about 8% are singletons. This material consisted of PBMCs from blood, taken less than 25 months after vaccination. The receptor source for this set is a man between 45 and 75 years old who received an inactivated influenza vaccine.

This clonotype was seen ten or more times. The rearrangement uses TRBV4-3 and TRBJ2-1, with D hard to call. This CDR3 is 15 amino acids long. Trimming removed 3 bases at V and 7 bases at J, with 16 bases between. Germline V lookup: CDR1 LGHNA, CDR2 YSLEER. The CDR3 loop reads CASSQPADNSNEQFF. In DNA form, the CDR3 reads TGCGCCAGCAGCCAGCCCGCCGATAACTCTAATGAGCAGTTCTTC.

V usage is TRBV28 and J usage is TRBJ2-7; 7 nucleotides agree with TRBD1. The CDR3 runs to 15 residues. In germline, CDR1 is MDHEN, CDR2 SYDVKM. V shed 4 bases, J shed 1 base, and the junction held 7 bases outside the gene matches. The CDR3 sequence is CASSSPGTASYEQYF. CDR3 nucleotides: TGTGCCAGCAGTTCCCCCGGGACAGCATCCTACGAGCAGTACTTC.

The J gene is TRBJ2-2, the V gene TRBV20-1; D is ambiguous. The CDR3 is 17 amino acids. V was shortened by 0 bases and J by 0 bases, with 14 bases between the two germline ends. The germline CDR1 and CDR2 sequences are DFQATT and SNEGSKA (reference sequence). This chain's CDR3 is CSARDPRRFANTGELFF. CDR3 coding DNA: TGCAGTGCTAGAGATCCTCGACGGTTCGCGAACACCGGGGAGCTGTTTTTT.

V is TRBV5-6 and J is TRBJ1-3; D uncertain. Trimming shortened V by 4 bases and J by 3 bases, and 8 bases separated the two germline ends. Germline assignment: CDR1 SGHDT and CDR2 YYEEEE. The CDR3 covers 13 residues. The CDR3 DNA is TGTGCCAGCAGCGGGCGTGTTGGAAACACCATATATTTT. Its translation: CASSGRVGNTIYF.